One sample yielded the 9 T cell receptor beta chains listed below, sequenced in a study of OX40 agonist ivuxolimab in advanced cancers. The method was immunoSEQ multiplex PCR; TCRdb's version includes in-frame clones alone and lacks a portion of them. The sample consists of around 69,000 clones, roughly nine tenths of them appearing once. The sample was CD4+ or CD8+ T cells sorted from blood, taken in a trial of the OX40 agonist ivuxolimab. These receptors came from an adult with an advanced solid tumor such as melanoma, head and neck, liver or kidney cancer.

The chain carries TRBV27 and TRBJ1-5; D not certain. Per the germline V gene, CDR1 is MNHEY and CDR2 is SMNVEV (reference sequence). The V gene lost 1 base and the J gene lost 5 bases, with 6 bases spanning the gap. CDR3 length: 13 amino acids. The CDR3 is CASSLYEDQPQHF. The DNA of the CDR3 is TGTGCCAGCAGTTTATATGAGGATCAGCCCCAGCATTTT.

This chain joins TRBV4-1 and TRBJ1-5; D gene ambiguous. CDR1 is MGHRA and CDR2 is YSYEKL in the germline V gene. V was clipped by 3 bases and J by 6 bases, with 6 bases between them. The CDR3 extends over 12 amino acids. This CDR3 reads CASSHPLQPQHF. CDR3 bases: TGCGCCAGCAGCCATCCACTTCAGCCCCAGCATTTT.

This sequence joins TRBV4-1 and TRBJ2-5; 16 nucleotides line up with TRBD2. This CDR3 comprises 19 residues. The V and J ends lost 3 bases and 4 bases, in that order; junction bases with no gene match: 11. Germline V lookup: CDR1 MGHRA, CDR2 YSYEKL. CDR3 bases: TGCGCCAGCAGCCACCGAGGGACTAGCGGGAGGGCCGTCCTAGAGACCCAGTACTTC. It codes for CASSHRGTSGRAVLETQYF.

The V and J genes are TRBV5-1 and TRBJ2-7; TRBD2 matches 11 bases. There are 14 residues in the CDR3. Per the germline V gene, CDR1 is SGHRS and CDR2 is YFSETQ. The J segment lost 4 bases and the V segment lost 3 bases, leaving 3 bases of the junction unmatched. CDR3 amino acids: CASSSTSGAYEQYF. The CDR3 DNA follows: TGCGCCAGCAGCTCGACTAGCGGGGCGTACGAGCAGTACTTC.

This chain joins TRBV4-3 and TRBJ2-3, with a tentative D call TRBD2 (5 bases). Germline values: CDR1 LGHNA, CDR2 YSLEER. This CDR3 has 15 residues. V was pared by 0 bases and J by 4 bases, with 11 bases between. The CDR3 sequence is CASSQEGSNPDTQYF. The CDR3 DNA reads as TGCGCCAGCAGCCAAGAAGGGAGTAATCCAGATACGCAGTATTTT.

V is TRBV7-9 and J is TRBJ1-1, with D unclear. The CDR3 sequence is 13 residues long. V gave up 3 bases and J gave up 4 bases, with 9 bases separating them. Germline CDR1 SEHNR, CDR2 FQNEAQ (reference sequence). CDR3 loop: CASSLSEATEAFF. CDR3 DNA sequence: TGTGCCAGCAGCTTGTCCGAGGCCACTGAAGCTTTCTTT.

J is TRBJ1-2 and V is TRBV7-8, with 7 positions matching TRBD1. CDR1 and CDR2 from the germline V gene are SGHVS and FQNEAQ. J lost 8 bases, V lost 5 bases, and 8 bases had no gene match. CDR3 length: 13 residues. DNA of the CDR3: TGTGCCAGCAGCGATAACAGGGGACTCGGCTACACCTTC. This translates into CASSDNRGLGYTF.

This clone was picked up one time. The J gene is TRBJ2-7, the V gene TRBV18; perhaps TRBD1 as D (7 bases). Germline CDR1 reads KGHSH; CDR2 reads LQKENI. CDR3 length: 12 residues. Trimming cost V 9 bases and J 3 bases, with 12 bases left between them. CDR3 sequence: CASCGTDYEQYF. CDR3 DNA sequence: TGTGCCAGTTGCGGGACAGACTACGAGCAGTACTTC.

J is TRBJ2-5 and V is TRBV7-7; 15 nucleotides align to TRBD2. V lost 5 bases and J lost 9; bases outside the gene matches: 10. This CDR3 region has 16 residues. Germline V gene lookup returns CDR1 SSHAT and CDR2 FNYEAQ (reference sequence). This CDR3 reads CASSRGLAGGGEAQYF. Here the CDR3 DNA reads TGTGCCAGCAGCCGGGGACTAGCGGGAGGTGGGGAGGCCCAGTACTTC.